The clone carrying this T cell receptor beta chain was recorded only once. The antigen remains unidentified. This entry comes from a study of vaccination and CD4 T cells after COVID-19. As for the study in general: Investigators drew the post-COVID samples a median roughly 99 days after diagnosis, with a range of 35 to 161. General observations from the study: For SARS-CoV-2-reactive clonotypes, the median went from about 20 to 38, a nonsignificant increase.

The assay that was used to sequence DNA from cultured CD4+ T cells was the Oncomine TCR Beta short-read assay. Via MiXCR, TCRdb re-called the PCR reads, giving one row per CDR3 protein. Of approximately 12,000 distinct CDR3 sequences listed, roughly 50% are singletons. Regarding treatment: approximately nine-day PBMC culture with coronavirus spike peptide pools or control peptides (ViraFEST assay). The dates of positive PCR tests extended from March through December 2020 and came before the US Alpha, Beta and Delta variants. The TCR sequence derives from a human donor with COVID-19. This specimen consisted of cultured CD4+ T cells from blood, obtained after SARS-CoV-2 vaccination.

CDR3 DNA sequence: TGTGCCAGCAGCTTAGCGGGGGTGGGCTCACCCCTCCACTTT. Translation: CASSLAGVGSPLHF. The chain employs TRBV7-8 and TRBJ1-6; a possible D gene is TRBD1 (5 bases). Deletions cut 0 bases from V and 10 bases from J, with 10 bases between. The CDR3 covers 14 residues. Germline CDR1 and CDR2: SGHVS and FQNEAQ.